Described below is a single T cell receptor (beta chain) sequence and its context. Its antigen remains unidentified. The sample comes from a study of T-cell memory formation after mild COVID-19. The overall study: TCR clustering was largely donor specific. Study-level results: A balance of CD4 and CD8 characterized clones contracting day 15 to 85, whereas later expanders leaned CD4+. That cross-reactive memory joined was suggested by some responding clones appearing in pre-infection memory.

In TCRdb, the 5' RACE reads were re-called with MiXCR into one record per CDR3 protein. Of about 610,000 distinct CDR3 sequences listed, approximately 15% are singletons. Trimming pared 6 bases from V and 10 bases from J, leaving 13 bases between. The CDR3 spans 12 residues. The germline V gene encodes CDR1 LGHDT and CDR2 YNNKEL (reference sequence). The chain uses TRBV3-1 and TRBJ2-1; tentatively, D is TRBD1 or TRBD2 (5 bases each). The receptor's source is an adult woman who had mild COVID-19 (a few samples of this study predate the infection). Cell type and time point are not known. The specimen was PBMCs or a T cell subset sorted from them (not recorded which). In DNA, the CDR3 is TGTGCCAGCAGTCCGGGACCTTCGGAGCAGTTCTTC. As protein: CASSPGPSEQFF.